This TCR beta chain is from a study of blood T cell repertoires in COVID-19. In the study overall: From T cells, B-cell-depleted T cells, or PBMCs came the material, which was cDNA or gDNA.

Germline V CDR1 and CDR2: MNHEY, SMNVEV (reference sequence). The V gene end was trimmed by 7 bases and the J gene end by 0 bases; junction bases not matched to a gene: 5. The CDR3 totals 16 residues. Profiled with immunoSEQ multiplex PCR; TCRdb holds only in-frame clones, not every one. Of 200,000 to 250,000 clones detected, roughly 88% appear once; the ten largest clones hold roughly 14%. Specimen: PBMCs or T cells enriched from blood (not recorded which). This sequence originates from a woman aged 45-65 years with acute COVID-19. This chain connects TRBV27 to TRBJ2-1; 11 bases match TRBD2. The CDR3 sequence is CASTNSGRGSYNEQFF. The DNA for the CDR3 is TGTGCCAGCACCAATAGCGGGAGGGGCTCCTACAATGAGCAGTTCTTC.